This TCR beta chain came from a study of T cell repertoires in cytomegalovirus infection. The overall study: In public TCR beta signatures, there were indications of both CMV infection and matching HLA type.

Germline lookup yields CDR1 MGHRA and CDR2 YSYEKL. V dropped 4 bases and J dropped 2 bases, with 11 bases sitting between them. CDR3 length: 15 amino acids. A single record per CDR3 protein comes from TCRdb applying MiXCR to the reads. The sample holds hundreds of thousands of distinct CDR3 sequences, roughly 31% seen once. As for this clonotype: Its antigen is unidentified.

Findings and limits, study-wide: Dominating the ex vivo response were HLA-C-restricted CMV-specific TCR beta clonotypes.

This TCR was sampled from a human donor in good health (CMV status not recorded). Some clones in this sample may be carry-over from other donors' samples. The sequencing used cultured CD8+ T cells from PBMCs, collected from culture after CMV antigen stimulation. V and J are TRBV4-1 and TRBJ2-2; D gene uncertain. The CDR3 loop reads CASSLSTLNTGELFF. In DNA form, the CDR3 reads TGCGCCAGCAGCCTAAGCACCCTTAACACCGGGGAGCTGTTTTTT.